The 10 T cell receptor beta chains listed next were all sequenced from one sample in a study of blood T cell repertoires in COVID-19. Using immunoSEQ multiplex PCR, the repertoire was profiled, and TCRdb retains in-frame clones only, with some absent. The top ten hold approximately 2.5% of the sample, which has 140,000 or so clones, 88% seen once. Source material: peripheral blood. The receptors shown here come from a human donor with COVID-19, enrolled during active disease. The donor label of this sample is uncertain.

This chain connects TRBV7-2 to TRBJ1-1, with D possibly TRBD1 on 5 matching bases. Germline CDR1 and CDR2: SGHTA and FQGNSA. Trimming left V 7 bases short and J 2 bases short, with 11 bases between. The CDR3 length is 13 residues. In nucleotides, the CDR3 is TGTGCCAGCACCCTAGACAGTAACACTGAAGCTTTCTTT. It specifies CASTLDSNTEAFF.

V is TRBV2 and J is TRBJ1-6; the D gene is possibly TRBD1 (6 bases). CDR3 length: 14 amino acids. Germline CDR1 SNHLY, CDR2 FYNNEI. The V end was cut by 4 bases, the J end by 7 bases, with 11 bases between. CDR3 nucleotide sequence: TGTGCCAGCAGTGCCGGACAGAAAAATTCACCCCTCCACTTT. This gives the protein CASSAGQKNSPLHF. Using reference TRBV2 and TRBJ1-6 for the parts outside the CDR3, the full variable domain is EPEVTQTPSHQVTQMGQEVILRCVPISNHLYFYWYRQILGQKVEFLVSFYNNEISEKSEIFDDQFSVERPDGSNFTLKIRSTKLEDSAMYFCASSAGQKNSPLHFGNGTRLTVT.

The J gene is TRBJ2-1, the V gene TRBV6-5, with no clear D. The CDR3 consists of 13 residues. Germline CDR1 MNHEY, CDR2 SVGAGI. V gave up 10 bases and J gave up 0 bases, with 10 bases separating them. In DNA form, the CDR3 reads TGTGCCACCCGACTTGACTCCTACAATGAGCAGTTCTTC. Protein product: CATRLDSYNEQFF.

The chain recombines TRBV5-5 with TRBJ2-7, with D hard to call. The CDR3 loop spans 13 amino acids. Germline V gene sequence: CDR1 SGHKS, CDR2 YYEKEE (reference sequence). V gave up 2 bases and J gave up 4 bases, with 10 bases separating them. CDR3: CASSLRGQYEQYF. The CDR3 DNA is TGTGCCAGCAGCTTAAGAGGTCAATACGAGCAGTACTTC.

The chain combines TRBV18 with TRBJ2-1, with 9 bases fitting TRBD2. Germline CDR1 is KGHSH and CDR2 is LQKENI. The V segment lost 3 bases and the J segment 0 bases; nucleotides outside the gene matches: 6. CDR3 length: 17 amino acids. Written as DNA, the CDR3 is TGTGCCAGCTCACCCCTAGCGGGGACAAGCTCCTACAATGAGCAGTTCTTC. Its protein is CASSPLAGTSSYNEQFF.

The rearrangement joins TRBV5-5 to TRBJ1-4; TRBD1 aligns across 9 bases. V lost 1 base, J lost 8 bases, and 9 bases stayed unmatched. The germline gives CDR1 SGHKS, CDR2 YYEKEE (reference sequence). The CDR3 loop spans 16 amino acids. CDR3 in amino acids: CASSLNTGGNGEKLFF. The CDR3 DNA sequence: TGTGCCAGCAGCTTGAACACAGGGGGCAACGGCGAAAAACTGTTTTTT.

CDR3 in DNA: TGCAGCGTGGAGGGAGGAGAGACCCAGTACTTC. Protein: CSVEGGETQYF. The chain carries TRBV29-1 and TRBJ2-5; possibly TRBD2 for D (6 bases). Germline-derived CDR1 and CDR2 are SQVTM and ANQGSEA. V gave up 6 bases and J gave up 4 bases, with 9 bases separating them. The CDR3 is 11 residues long.

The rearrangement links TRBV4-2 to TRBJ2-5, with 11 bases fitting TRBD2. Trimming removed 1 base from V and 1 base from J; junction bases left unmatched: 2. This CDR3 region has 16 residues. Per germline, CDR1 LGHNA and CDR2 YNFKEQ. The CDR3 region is CASSQGSGGVQETQYF. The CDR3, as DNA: TGTGCCAGCAGCCAAGGTAGCGGGGGGGTCCAAGAGACCCAGTACTTC.

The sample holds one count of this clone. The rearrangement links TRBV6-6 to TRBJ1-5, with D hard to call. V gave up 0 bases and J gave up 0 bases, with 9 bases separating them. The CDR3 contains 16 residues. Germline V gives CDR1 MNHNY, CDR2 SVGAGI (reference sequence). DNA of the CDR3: TGTGCCAGCAGTTACTCTGTAGTCGATAGCAATCAGCCCCAGCATTTT. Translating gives CASSYSVVDSNQPQHF.

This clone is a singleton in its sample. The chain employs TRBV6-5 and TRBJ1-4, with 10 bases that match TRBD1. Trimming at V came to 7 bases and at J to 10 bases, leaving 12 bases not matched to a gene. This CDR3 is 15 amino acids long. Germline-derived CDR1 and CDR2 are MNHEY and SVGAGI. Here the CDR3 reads CASTTGGDRGGKLFF. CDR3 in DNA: TGTGCCAGCACCACAGGAGGGGACAGGGGTGGAAAACTGTTTTTT.